The rows below give T cell receptor beta chains drawn from one sample of a study of tumor-infiltrating lymphocytes in localized non-small cell lung cancer. Profiling relied on immunoSEQ multiplex PCR, and the TCRdb table lists in-frame clones only, not all of them. The table records some 3,600 clones, 55% to 60% of them present only once. The sequenced sample was uninvolved lung tissue not adjacent to the tumor. The receptor set was obtained from a human donor with non-small cell lung cancer. Both conserved end residues are part of each CDR3. Fields, in order: V gene, clone size, J gene, D gene, CDR3 protein, CDR3 DNA. The D gene is left open where the match is weak. Part of the rows lack a size; the others show once, few, many or a class for expanded clones.

TRBV5-6	-	TRBJ2-7	TRBD1	CASSRDRSSYEQYF	TGTGCCAGCAGCAGGGACAGAAGCTCCTACGAGCAGTACTTC
TRBV29-1	-	TRBJ1-2	TRBD1	CSVTGGKGGYTF	TGCAGCGTGACAGGGGGAAAGGGTGGCTACACCTTC
TRBV9	-	TRBJ1-1	-	CASSPGSRAVYTEAFF	TGTGCCAGCAGCCCCGGAAGCAGGGCGGTGTACACTGAAGCTTTCTTT
TRBV7-2	-	TRBJ2-5	-	CASRGAQETQYF	TGTGCCAGCAGGGGGGCCCAAGAGACCCAGTACTTC
TRBV29-1	-	TRBJ2-7	-	CSGGNPDGYEQYF	TGCAGCGGCGGCAACCCGGACGGGTACGAGCAGTACTTC
TRBV6-5	-	TRBJ2-1	TRBD1	CASTEQGDNEQFF	TGTGCCAGCACCGAACAGGGGGACAATGAGCAGTTCTTC
TRBV28	-	TRBJ1-1	-	CASSPVIAGSTEAFF	TGTGCCAGCAGCCCCGTGATTGCAGGGAGCACTGAAGCTTTCTTT
TRBV6-1	-	TRBJ1-2	-	CASSEAPGYYGYTF	TGTGCCAGCAGTGAAGCGCCGGGGTACTATGGCTACACCTTC
TRBV2	few	TRBJ2-7	TRBD2	CASSASLAGGYEQYF	TGTGCCAGCAGTGCTTCTCTAGCGGGAGGCTACGAGCAGTACTTC
TRBV6-1	few	TRBJ1-5	TRBD1	CASSHLQGSNQPQHF	TGTGCCAGCAGTCACTTACAGGGGAGCAATCAGCCCCAGCATTTT
TRBV4-3	-	TRBJ1-1	-	CASSQEYTDNTEAFF	TGCGCCAGCAGCCAAGAGTATACAGATAACACTGAAGCTTTCTTT
TRBV6-5	-	TRBJ2-7	TRBD1	CASSLGQTPLEQYF	TGTGCCAGCAGTTTGGGACAGACTCCTCTCGAGCAGTACTTC
TRBV11-2	-	TRBJ1-1	-	CASSLSPGTNTEAFF	TGTGCCAGCAGCCTATCCCCCGGGACAAACACTGAAGCTTTCTTT
TRBV7-8	few	TRBJ2-2	-	CASSGMANTGELFF	TGTGCCAGCAGCGGAATGGCGAACACCGGGGAGCTGTTTTTT
TRBV6-5	-	TRBJ2-5	TRBD2	CASSWSSGRAKETQYF	TGTGCCAGCAGTTGGTCTAGCGGGAGGGCCAAAGAGACCCAGTACTTC
TRBV5-1	-	TRBJ2-2	TRBD2	CASSLGGTTNGELFF	TGCGCCAGCAGCTTGGGAGGGACTACAAACGGGGAGCTGTTTTTT
TRBV4-3	few	TRBJ1-2	TRBD1	CASSQERGGASGYTF	TGCGCCAGCAGCCAAGAGAGAGGGGGCGCGTCTGGCTACACCTTC
TRBV2	-	TRBJ1-1	-	CASFYRNTEAFF	TGTGCCAGCTTCTATAGGAACACTGAAGCTTTCTTT
TRBV29-1	-	TRBJ2-3	-	CSGMTDTQYF	TGCAGCGGCATGACAGATACGCAGTATTTT
TRBV27	once	TRBJ2-5	-	CASRQNLETQYF	TGTGCCAGCAGACAAAACCTTGAGACCCAGTACTTC
TRBV30	few	TRBJ1-4	TRBD1	CAWWTGVTREKLFF	TGTGCCTGGTGGACAGGGGTGACAAGAGAAAAACTGTTTTTT
TRBV2	medium-sized	TRBJ2-6	-	CASTRSGRSSGANVLTF	TGTGCCAGCACCCGCTCCGGACGGAGCTCTGGGGCCAACGTCCTGACTTTC
TRBV6-1	once	TRBJ2-1	-	CASSEVVGNEQFF	TGTGCCAGCAGTGAAGTAGTAGGCAATGAGCAGTTCTTC
TRBV7-2	-	TRBJ2-3	TRBD2	CASSLRLAGLTDTQYF	TGTGCCAGCAGCTTAAGGCTAGCGGGTCTTACAGATACGCAGTATTTT
TRBV7-2	-	TRBJ2-3	-	CASSRLKSDTQYF	TGTGCCAGCAGCCGACTGAAGTCAGATACGCAGTATTTT
TRBV28	few	TRBJ1-4	-	CASRPPRWQGGEKLFF	TGTGCCAGCAGGCCGCCAAGGTGGCAGGGTGGCGAAAAACTGTTTTTT
TRBV16	medium-sized	TRBJ1-2	-	CASSQLTAYGYTF	TGTGCCAGCAGCCAATTAACGGCCTATGGCTACACCTTC
TRBV6-4	-	TRBJ2-2	-	CASSDRDTGELFF	TGTGCCAGCAGTGACAGGGACACCGGGGAGCTGTTTTTT
TRBV28	-	TRBJ2-5	-	CASGQRETQYF	TGTGCCAGCGGCCAACGTGAGACCCAGTACTTC
TRBV7-2	-	TRBJ2-7	TRBD2	CASSSATSVAYEQYF	TGTGCCAGCAGCTCCGCGACTAGCGTAGCCTACGAGCAGTACTTC
TRBV6-5	-	TRBJ2-7	-	CASSSSGSYEQYF	TGTGCCAGCAGTTCGTCCGGGTCCTACGAGCAGTACTTC
TRBV9	once	TRBJ1-2	-	CASSRGTSQRRLNYGYTF	TGTGCCAGCAGTAGAGGGACAAGTCAGCGGCGACTCAACTATGGCTACACCTTC
TRBV6-4	-	TRBJ1-1	-	CASSPSLQTEAFF	TGTGCCAGCAGCCCCAGTCTCCAGACTGAAGCTTTCTTT
TRBV28	few	TRBJ1-5	-	CASSKTLGNNQPQHF	TGTGCCAGCAGTAAGACGTTGGGGAACAATCAGCCCCAGCATTTT
TRBV2	large	TRBJ2-1	-	CASSAPALSHNEQFF	TGTGCCAGCAGTGCACCGGCCCTGAGCCACAATGAGCAGTTCTTC
TRBV7-2	few	TRBJ2-7	TRBD1	CASSTRTGTSYEQYF	TGTGCCAGCAGCACGCGGACAGGGACCTCCTACGAGCAGTACTTC
TRBV11-3	-	TRBJ1-1	TRBD1	CASSPRQGEAFF	TGTGCCAGCAGCCCCCGACAGGGGGAGGCTTTCTTT
TRBV4-3	-	TRBJ1-1	-	CASSHDPRDLNTEAFF	TGCGCCAGCAGCCACGATCCCCGGGACCTGAACACTGAAGCTTTCTTT
TRBV7-2	-	TRBJ2-7	-	CASSPRLLGDTHEQYF	TGTGCCAGCAGCCCACGCCTTCTGGGGGACACCCACGAGCAGTACTTC
TRBV19	-	TRBJ2-5	-	CASSMTNIVETQYF	TGTGCCAGTAGTATGACCAACATCGTTGAGACCCAGTACTTC
TRBV7-2	once	TRBJ1-1	-	CASSLGGKFEAFF	TGTGCCAGCAGCCTCGGGGGGAAGTTTGAAGCTTTCTTT
TRBV30	-	TRBJ2-3	TRBD2	CAWKDSGNTDTQYF	TGTGCCTGGAAGGATAGCGGGAACACAGATACGCAGTATTTT
TRBV4-1	-	TRBJ2-2	-	CASQSKNTGELFF	TGCGCCAGCCAATCGAAAAACACCGGGGAGCTGTTTTTT
TRBV10-3	-	TRBJ1-4	-	CATTSGPTNEKLFF	TGTGCCACCACCTCCGGGCCAACTAATGAAAAACTGTTTTTT
TRBV7-2	few	TRBJ2-3	TRBD2	CASSLFSGGAGDTQYF	TGTGCCAGCAGCTTATTTAGCGGGGGGGCTGGAGATACGCAGTATTTT
TRBV29-1	-	TRBJ1-2	TRBD1	CSVVDRVLGEYGYTF	TGCAGCGTTGTAGACAGGGTCCTAGGAGAGTATGGCTACACCTTC
TRBV6-5	medium-sized	TRBJ2-1	-	CASSYGGGGHNEQFF	TGTGCCAGCAGTTACGGAGGGGGCGGCCACAATGAGCAGTTCTTC
TRBV4-1	-	TRBJ1-2	-	CASSQDPRYGYTF	TGCGCCAGCAGCCAAGATCCCCGCTATGGCTACACCTTC
TRBV2	-	TRBJ1-2	-	CAGQTEVGYTF	TGTGCCGGTCAAACGGAGGTTGGCTACACCTTC
TRBV27	few	TRBJ2-7	-	CASSFDGFSYEQYF	TGTGCCAGCAGTTTCGACGGTTTCTCCTACGAGCAGTACTTC